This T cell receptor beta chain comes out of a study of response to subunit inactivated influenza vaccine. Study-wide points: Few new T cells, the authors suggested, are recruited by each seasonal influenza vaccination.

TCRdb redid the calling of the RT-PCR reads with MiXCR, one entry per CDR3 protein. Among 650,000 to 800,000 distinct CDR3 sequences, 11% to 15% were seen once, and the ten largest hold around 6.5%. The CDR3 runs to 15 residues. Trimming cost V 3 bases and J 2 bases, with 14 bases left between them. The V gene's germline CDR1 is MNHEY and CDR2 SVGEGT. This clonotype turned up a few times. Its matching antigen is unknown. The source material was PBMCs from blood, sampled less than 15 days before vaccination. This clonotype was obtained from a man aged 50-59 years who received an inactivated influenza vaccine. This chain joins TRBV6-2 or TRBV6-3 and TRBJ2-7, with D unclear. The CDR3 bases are TGTGCCAGCAGTTATTCACTGGAAGGGCCCTACGAGCAGTACTTC. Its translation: CASSYSLEGPYEQYF.